This T cell receptor beta chain was observed in a study of blood T cell repertoires in COVID-19. Study as a whole: Some COVID-19 samples were acute and others convalescent; all came from the United States, Italy and Spain. PBMCs, B-cell-depleted T cells, or T cells were the source of the cDNA or gDNA that made up the material.

Original data processing: Quantification of nucleated cells was approximated via reference gene primer amplification. Profiled with immunoSEQ multiplex PCR; TCRdb holds only in-frame clones, not every one. From that table come the V and J calls and clone size; the DNA was used to work out D and trimming. The sample holds 250,000 to 350,000 clones, roughly 89% seen once. The table lists this clone with a count of one. The sample has other DNA sequences that encode this CDR3 too. Germline CDR1 and CDR2: SGHRS and YFSETQ. The length of the CDR3 is 14 residues. With 0 bases removed from V and 1 base from J, the gap between germline ends came to 8 bases.

This sequence originates from a woman under 30 with acute COVID-19. The sample was PBMCs or T cells enriched from blood (not recorded which). This chain joins TRBV5-1 and TRBJ2-7; D is uncertain. The CDR3: CASSLASGSYEQYF. CDR3 in DNA: TGCGCCAGCAGCTTGGCGTCCGGGTCCTACGAGCAGTACTTC.